The following is a T cell receptor (beta chain) sequence with its context. V gave up 1 base and J gave up 6 bases; unmatched junction bases: 3. The germline V gene encodes CDR1 LGHNA and CDR2 YSLEER. The CDR3 totals 15 residues. This entry is derived from a study of blood T cell repertoires in COVID-19. Background on the study: From the United States, Italy and Spain came samples of acute and convalescent COVID-19. Sample material is recorded as cDNA or gDNA derived from T cells, B-cell-depleted T cells, or PBMCs.

In the original processing: Amplification from reference gene primers served as the basis for estimated nucleated cell counts. Sequencing was performed with immunoSEQ multiplex PCR; in TCRdb, only in-frame clones are kept and a portion is missing. The DNA gave D and trimming, while V, J and clone size come from that table. Of 100,000 to 150,000 clones in the sample, 79% were seen once. The receptor was isolated from a man in his forties with active or convalescent COVID-19. J is TRBJ2-3 and V is TRBV4-3; 11 positions match TRBD2. The specimen sequenced was peripheral blood. CDR3 sequence reads: CASSQGSGGADTQYF. CDR3 DNA sequence: TGCGCCAGCAGCCAAGGTAGCGGGGGGGCTGATACGCAGTATTTT.